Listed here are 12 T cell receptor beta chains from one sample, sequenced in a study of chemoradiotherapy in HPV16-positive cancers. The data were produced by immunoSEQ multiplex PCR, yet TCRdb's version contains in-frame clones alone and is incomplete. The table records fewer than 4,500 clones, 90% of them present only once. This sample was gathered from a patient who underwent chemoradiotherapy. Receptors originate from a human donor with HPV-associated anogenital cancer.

The CDR3 sequence is CASSGRDSTDTQYF. The CDR3 DNA reads TGTGCCAGCAGTGGGAGGGACTCCACAGATACGCAGTATTTT. The V call is TRBV25-1, the J call TRBJ2-3; perhaps TRBD2 as D (6 bases). V was trimmed by 4 bases and J by 2 bases, leaving 10 bases between them. The CDR3 spans 14 residues. The germline gives CDR1 MGHDK, CDR2 SYGVNS.

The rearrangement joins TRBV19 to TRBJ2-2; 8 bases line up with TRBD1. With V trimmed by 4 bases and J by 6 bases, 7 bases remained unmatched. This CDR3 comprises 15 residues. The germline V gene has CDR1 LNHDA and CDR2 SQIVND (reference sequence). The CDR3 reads CASSKQGGKAGELFF. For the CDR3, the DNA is TGTGCCAGTAGTAAACAGGGGGGTAAGGCCGGGGAGCTGTTTTTT.

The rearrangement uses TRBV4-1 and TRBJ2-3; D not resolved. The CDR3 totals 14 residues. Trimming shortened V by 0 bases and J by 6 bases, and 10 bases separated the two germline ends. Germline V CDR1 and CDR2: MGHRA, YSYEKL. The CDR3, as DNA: TGCGCCAGCAGCCAAGAGGGTCGGGCGGATACGCAGTATTTT. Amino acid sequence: CASSQEGRADTQYF.

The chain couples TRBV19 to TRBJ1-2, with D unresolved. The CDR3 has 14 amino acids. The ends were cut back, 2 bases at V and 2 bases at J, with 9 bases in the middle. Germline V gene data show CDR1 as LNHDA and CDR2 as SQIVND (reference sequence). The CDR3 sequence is CASSIQPANYGYTF. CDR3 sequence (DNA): TGTGCCAGTAGTATACAGCCAGCAAACTATGGCTACACCTTC. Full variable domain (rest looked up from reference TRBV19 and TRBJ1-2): DGGITQSPKYLFRKEGQNVTLSCEQNLNHDAMYWYRQDPGQGLRLIYYSQIVNDFQKGDIAEGYSVSREKKESFPLTVTSAQKNPTAFYLCASSIQPANYGYTFGSGTRLTVV.

The CDR3 is CASRPIRGRYNEQFF. CDR3 DNA: TGTGCCAGCAGACCCATCAGGGGTAGGTACAATGAGCAGTTCTTC. This chain links TRBV11-2 with TRBJ2-1, with a weak D call TRBD1 (6 bases). Germline V CDR1 and CDR2: SGHAT, FQNNGV. CDR3 length: 15 residues. V was trimmed by 6 bases and J by 4 bases, leaving 16 bases between them.

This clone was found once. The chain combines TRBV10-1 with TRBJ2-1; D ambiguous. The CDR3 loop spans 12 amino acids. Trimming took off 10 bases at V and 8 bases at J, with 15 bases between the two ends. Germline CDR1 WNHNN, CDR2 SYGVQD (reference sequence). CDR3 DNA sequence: TGCGCCACCTTCAAAATCTGCGATGAGCAGTTCTTC. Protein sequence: CATFKICDEQFF.

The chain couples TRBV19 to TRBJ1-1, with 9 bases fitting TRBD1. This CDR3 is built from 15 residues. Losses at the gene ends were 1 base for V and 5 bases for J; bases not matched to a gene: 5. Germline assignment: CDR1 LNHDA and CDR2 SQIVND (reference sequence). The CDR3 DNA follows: TGTGCCAGTAGTATAGGGGGGACAGGGTGGACTGAAGCTTTCTTT. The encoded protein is CASSIGGTGWTEAFF.

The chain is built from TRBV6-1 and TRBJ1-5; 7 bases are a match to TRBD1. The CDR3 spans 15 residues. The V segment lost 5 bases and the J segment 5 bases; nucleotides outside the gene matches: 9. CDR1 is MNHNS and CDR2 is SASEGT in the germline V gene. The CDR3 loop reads CASSWTGGLDQPQHF. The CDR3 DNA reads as TGTGCCAGCAGTTGGACAGGAGGTTTGGATCAGCCCCAGCATTTT.

CDR3 coding DNA: TGCTGCGTAGGAAGTCAAAACATTCAGTACTTC. This encodes CCVGSQNIQYF. V gene TRBV20-1 combines with J gene TRBJ2-4, with no clear D. Germline V lookup: CDR1 DFQATT, CDR2 SNEGSKA (reference sequence). This CDR3 contains 11 residues.

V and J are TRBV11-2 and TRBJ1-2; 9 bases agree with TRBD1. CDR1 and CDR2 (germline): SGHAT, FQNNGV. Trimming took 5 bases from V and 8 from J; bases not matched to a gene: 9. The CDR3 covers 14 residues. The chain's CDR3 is CASSAGQGIRGYTF. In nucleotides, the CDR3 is TGTGCCAGCAGCGCGGGACAGGGAATACGCGGCTACACCTTC.

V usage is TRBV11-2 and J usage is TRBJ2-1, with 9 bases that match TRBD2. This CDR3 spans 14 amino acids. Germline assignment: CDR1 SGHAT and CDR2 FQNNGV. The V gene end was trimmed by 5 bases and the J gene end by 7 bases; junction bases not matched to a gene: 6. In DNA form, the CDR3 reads TGTGCCAGCAGCCTTAGCGGGAGAAATAATGAGCAGTTCTTC. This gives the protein CASSLSGRNNEQFF.

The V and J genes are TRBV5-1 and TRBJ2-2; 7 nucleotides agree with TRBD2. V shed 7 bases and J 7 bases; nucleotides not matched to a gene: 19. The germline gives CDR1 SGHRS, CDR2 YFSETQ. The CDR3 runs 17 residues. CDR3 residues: CASRMGPGGGRNGELFF. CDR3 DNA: TGCGCCAGCCGGATGGGGCCGGGAGGCGGTAGGAACGGGGAGCTGTTTTTT.